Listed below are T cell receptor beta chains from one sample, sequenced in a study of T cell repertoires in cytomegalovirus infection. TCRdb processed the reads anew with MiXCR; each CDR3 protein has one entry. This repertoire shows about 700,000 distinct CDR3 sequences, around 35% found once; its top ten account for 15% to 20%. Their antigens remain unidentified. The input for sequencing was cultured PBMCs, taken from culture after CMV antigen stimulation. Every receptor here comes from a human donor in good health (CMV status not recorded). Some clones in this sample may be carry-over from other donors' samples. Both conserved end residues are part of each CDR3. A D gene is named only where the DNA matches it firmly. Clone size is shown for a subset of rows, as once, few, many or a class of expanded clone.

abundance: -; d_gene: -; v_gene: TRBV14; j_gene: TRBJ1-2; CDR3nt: TGTGCCAGCAGCCAAGTGAGGTATTCTGGCTACACCTTC; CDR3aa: CASSQVRYSGYTF
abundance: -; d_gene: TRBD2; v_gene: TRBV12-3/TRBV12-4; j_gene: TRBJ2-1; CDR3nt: TGTGCCAGCAGCCAGCGAGCGGGGGTATACAATGAGCAGTTCTTC; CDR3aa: CASSQRAGVYNEQFF
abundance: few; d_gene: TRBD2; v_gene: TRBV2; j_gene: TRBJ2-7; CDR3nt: TGTGCCAGCTTAAGCCCGGGACTAGCGGAGACCTACGAGCAGTACTTC; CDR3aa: CASLSPGLAETYEQYF
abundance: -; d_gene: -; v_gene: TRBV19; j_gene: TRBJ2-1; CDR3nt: TGTGCCAGTAGTATTTCCGGGGTCCCCGGTGAGCAGTTCTTC; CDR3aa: CASSISGVPGEQFF
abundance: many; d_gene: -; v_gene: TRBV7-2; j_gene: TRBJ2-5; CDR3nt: TGTGCCAGCAGCTTAGCGGGGGGTCAAGAGACCCAGTACTTC; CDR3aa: CASSLAGGQETQYF
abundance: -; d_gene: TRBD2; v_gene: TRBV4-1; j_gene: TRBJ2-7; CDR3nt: TGCGCCAGCAGCCAAGATCTTCGGCGGGAGGGCTGCGAGCAGTACTTC; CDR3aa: CASSQDLRREGCEQYF
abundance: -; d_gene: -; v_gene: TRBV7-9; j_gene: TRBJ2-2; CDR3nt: TGTGCCAGCAGCCCCCTCCCCGGGACGGAAAACACCGGGGAGCTGTTTTTT; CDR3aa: CASSPLPGTENTGELFF
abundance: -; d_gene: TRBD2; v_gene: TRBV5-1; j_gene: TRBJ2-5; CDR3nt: TGCGCCAGCAGCTTCACTAGCGGGGTATCAGAGACCCAGTACTTC; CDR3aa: CASSFTSGVSETQYF
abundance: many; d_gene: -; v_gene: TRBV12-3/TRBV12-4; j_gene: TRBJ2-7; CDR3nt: TGTGCCAGCAGCCAGGGTGCCTACGAGCAGTACTTC; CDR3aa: CASSQGAYEQYF
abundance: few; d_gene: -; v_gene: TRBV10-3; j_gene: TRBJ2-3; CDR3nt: TGTGCCATCAGTGAGGTGGCATACTCTAGCACAGATACGCAGTATTTT; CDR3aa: CAISEVAYSSTDTQYF
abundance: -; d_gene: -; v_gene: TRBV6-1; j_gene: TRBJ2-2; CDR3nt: TGTGCCAGCCCCCGCGGGAATGCGAACACCGGGGAGCTGTTTTTT; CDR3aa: CASPRGNANTGELFF
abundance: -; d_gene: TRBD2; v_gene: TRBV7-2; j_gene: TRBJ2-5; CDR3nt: TGTGCCAGCAGCTTAGATAGCGGGGGGACAGAGACCCAGTACTTC; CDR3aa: CASSLDSGGTETQYF
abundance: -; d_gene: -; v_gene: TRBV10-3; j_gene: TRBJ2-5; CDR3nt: TGTGCCATCAGTGAGTCGGATAGTTCGATCGGATACCAAGAGACCCAGTACTTC; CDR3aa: CAISESDSSIGYQETQYF
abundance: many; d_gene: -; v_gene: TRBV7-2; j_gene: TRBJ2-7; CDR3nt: TGTGCCAGCAGCTTATCTGCGATGGACTACGAGCAGTACTTC; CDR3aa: CASSLSAMDYEQYF
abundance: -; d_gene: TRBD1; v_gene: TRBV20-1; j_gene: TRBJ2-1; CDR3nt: TGCAGTGCTACGGTATGGGACAGGGGTGTCTATGAGCAGTTCTTC; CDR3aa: CSATVWDRGVYEQFF
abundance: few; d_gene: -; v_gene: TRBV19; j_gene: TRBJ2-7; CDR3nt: TGTGCCAGTAGTACAGGGACTTTATACGAGCAGTACTTC; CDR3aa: CASSTGTLYEQYF
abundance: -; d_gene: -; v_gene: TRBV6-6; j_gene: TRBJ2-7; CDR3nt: TGTGCCAGGGGGAAAGTGGGAGGGGGCTACGAGCAGTACTTC; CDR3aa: CARGKVGGGYEQYF
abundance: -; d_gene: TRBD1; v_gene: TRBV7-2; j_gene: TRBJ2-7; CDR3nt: TGTGCCAGCAGCGTCGGGACAGCTACTTCCTACGAGCAGTACTTC; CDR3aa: CASSVGTATSYEQYF
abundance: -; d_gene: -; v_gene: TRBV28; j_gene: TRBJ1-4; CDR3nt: TGTGCCAGCAGACAAAAATGGATTTCTAATGAAAAACTGTTTTTT; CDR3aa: CASRQKWISNEKLFF
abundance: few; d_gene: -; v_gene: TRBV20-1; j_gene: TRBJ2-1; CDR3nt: TGCAGTGCTCGACTTTACTACAATGAGCAGTTCTTC; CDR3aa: CSARLYYNEQFF
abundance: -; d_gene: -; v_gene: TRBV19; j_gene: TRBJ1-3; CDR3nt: TGTGCCAGCACCAGAACAGCTGGAAACACCATATATTTT; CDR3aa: CASTRTAGNTIYF
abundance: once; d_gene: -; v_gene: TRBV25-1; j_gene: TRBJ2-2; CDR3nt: TGTGCCAGCAGTGAAGCGGAGGGGTTCGTTACCGGGGAGCTGTTTTTT; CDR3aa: CASSEAEGFVTGELFF
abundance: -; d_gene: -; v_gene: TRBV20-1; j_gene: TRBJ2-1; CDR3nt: TGCAGTGCTAGAGATATCCTAGCGTCCTACAATGAGCAGTTCTTC; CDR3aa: CSARDILASYNEQFF
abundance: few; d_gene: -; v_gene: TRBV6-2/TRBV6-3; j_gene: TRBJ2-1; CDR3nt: TGTGCCAGCAGTTACTCGACCCAATCTTATTTTTTC; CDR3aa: CASSYSTQSYFF
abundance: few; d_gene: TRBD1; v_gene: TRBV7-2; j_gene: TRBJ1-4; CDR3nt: TGTGCCAGCAGCCCCAGACAGGGCACTAATGAAAAACTGTTTTTT; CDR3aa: CASSPRQGTNEKLFF
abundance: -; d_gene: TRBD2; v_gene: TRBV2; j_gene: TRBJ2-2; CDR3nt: TGTGCCAGCAGTCACCGGGGGGGCGAGACCGGGGAGCTGTTTTTT; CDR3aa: CASSHRGGETGELFF
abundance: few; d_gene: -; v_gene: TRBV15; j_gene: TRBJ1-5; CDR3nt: TGTGCCACCAGCAGAGCGGCTCTTAGCAATCAGCCCCAGCATTTT; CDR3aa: CATSRAALSNQPQHF
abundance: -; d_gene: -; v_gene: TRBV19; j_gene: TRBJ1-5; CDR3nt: TGTGCCAGTAGTATTCTAGGGAATGAGCAGCCCCAGCATTTT; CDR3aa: CASSILGNEQPQHF
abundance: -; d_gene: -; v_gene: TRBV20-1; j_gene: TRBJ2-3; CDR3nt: TGCAGTGCTGTCCAGTTGGGTACGCAGTATTTT; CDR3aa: CSAVQLGTQYF
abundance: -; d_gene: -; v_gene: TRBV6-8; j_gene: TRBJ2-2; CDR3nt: TGTGCCAGCAGTTACGTCACGGGGGAGACCGGGGAGCTGTTTTTT; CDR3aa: CASSYVTGETGELFF
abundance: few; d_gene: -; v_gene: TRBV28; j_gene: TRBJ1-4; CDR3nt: TGTGCCAGCAGAAGCCATGGCACAACCCCAACTAATGAAAAACTGTTTTTT; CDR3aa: CASRSHGTTPTNEKLFF
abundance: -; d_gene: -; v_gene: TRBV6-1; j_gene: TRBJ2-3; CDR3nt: TGTGCCAGCAGTGACGAAAGGGTCACAGATACGCAGTATTTT; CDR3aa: CASSDERVTDTQYF
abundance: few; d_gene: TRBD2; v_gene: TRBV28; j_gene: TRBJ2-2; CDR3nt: TGTGCCAGCGATTCATTCGGGCTAGCGGGGGGGCCGTACACCGGGGAGCTGTTTTTT; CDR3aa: CASDSFGLAGGPYTGELFF
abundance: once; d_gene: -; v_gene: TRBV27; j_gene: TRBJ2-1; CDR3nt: TGTGCCAGCAGTTTGGGTCCGGGGAGTCAGCAGTTCTTC; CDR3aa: CASSLGPGSQQFF
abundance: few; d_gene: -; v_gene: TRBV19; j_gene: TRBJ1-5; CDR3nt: TGTGCCAGTAGTATAGGGTTCAGGCGAAATCAGCCCCAGCATTTT; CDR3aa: CASSIGFRRNQPQHF
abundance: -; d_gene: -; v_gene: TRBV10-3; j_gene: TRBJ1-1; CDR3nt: TGTGCCATCAGTGAGTCGGGAGAAGGGGCTTCCTTT; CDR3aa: CAISESGEGASF
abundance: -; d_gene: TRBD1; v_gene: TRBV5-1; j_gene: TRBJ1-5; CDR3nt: TGCGCCAGCAGCTTGGGTCCAGGGGGCGACGATCAGCCCCAGCATTTT; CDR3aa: CASSLGPGGDDQPQHF
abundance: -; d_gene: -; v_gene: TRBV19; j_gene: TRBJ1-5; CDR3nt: TGTGCCAGTAGGGATTGGTCGCCCAGGCTTCTCCCCCAGCATTTT; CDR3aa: CASRDWSPRLLPQHF
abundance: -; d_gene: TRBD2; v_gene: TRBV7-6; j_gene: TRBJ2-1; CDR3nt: TGTGCCAGCAGCCAATCCGGGACTAGGAGGGAGCACCTCTTC; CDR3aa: CASSQSGTRREHLF